The present TCR beta chain was sequenced within a study of cytomegalovirus exposure and HLA in healthy donors. V lost 2 bases and J 13 bases, leaving 21 bases between the germline ends. The CDR3 has 14 residues. CDR1 SGHDT and CDR2 YYEEEE come from the germline V gene. The PCR used 60 Vbeta and 13 Jbeta primers. TCRdb keeps only in-frame clones here, not all; method: immunoSEQ multiplex PCR. The sample includes approximately 210,000 clones, around 86% of them seen just once. This clone was recorded a few times. Input material: PBMCs. The V gene is TRBV5-6, the J gene TRBJ2-5, with D perhaps TRBD2 (5 bases). The origin of this receptor is a woman aged 18-29 years in good health and CMV-seronegative. CDR3 in DNA: TGTGCCAGCAGCTTTAATGGGAGTCCTCACAACCGGTACTTC. This encodes CASSFNGSPHNRYF. Full variable domain (remainder filled in from reference TRBV5-6 and TRBJ2-5): DAGVTQSPTHLIKTRGQQVTLRCSPKSGHDTVSWYQQALGQGPQFIFQYYEEEERQRGNFPDRFSGHQFPNYSSELNVNALLLGDSALYLCASSFNGSPHNRYFGPGTRLLVL.